These T cell receptor beta chains were read from a single sample in a study of CD8+ T cells in alopecia areata. Sequencing was performed with immunoSEQ multiplex PCR; in TCRdb, only in-frame clones are kept and a portion is missing. The profile shows more than 150,000 clones, 58% of them singletons. The specimen comprised CD8+ T cells sorted from blood, sampled at week 24, from a patient treated with tofacitinib. These receptors came from a human donor with alopecia areata. The CDR3 runs from the conserved cysteine through the conserved F or W. The order of the fields is D gene, V gene, CDR3 protein. The D gene is left open where the match is weak.

TRBD1 | TRBV15 | CASSHRDRPYEQYF
TRBD1 | TRBV29-1 | CSVEGQGVGNTEAFF
TRBD1 | TRBV11-2 | CASSPGTGYEQYF
TRBD1 | TRBV7-6 | CASSPSPGTGYAGELFF
TRBD1 | TRBV19 | CASSIGTGQFF
. | TRBV5-1 | CASSLEQAYGYTF
. | TRBV9 | CASPQETQYF
. | TRBV2 | CASSDGPQYF
. | TRBV7-7 | CASSLNRADTQYF
. | TRBV29-1 | CSVEDQKTGRGYTF
. | TRBV11-3 | CASSLRQTYEQYF
. | TRBV19 | CASSLGHENTEAFF
TRBD2 | TRBV11-2 | CASSIALVGSGVQETQYF
. | TRBV29-1 | CSVGQADIQYF
TRBD2 | TRBV4-1 | CASGGGAENIQYF
. | TRBV29-1 | CSVEEPTGELFF
TRBD1 | TRBV29-1 | CSVPGQGGTEAFF
. | TRBV6-5 | CASSLTTGAYEQYF
. | TRBV27 | CASSPLGTDTQYF
TRBD1 | TRBV19 | CASSTTGTGYYEQYF
. | TRBV9 | CASSVSDSPYGYTF
. | TRBV5-1 | CAIPPRGNEQFF
. | TRBV2 | CASSTDSPYF
. | TRBV14 | CASSRSGGAGYNEQFF
. | TRBV27 | CASSVSGHGSSYNEQFF
. | TRBV5-4 | CASSLGPNTEAFF
TRBD1 | TRBV2 | CASIWDSYGYTF
TRBD2 | TRBV7-9 | CASSRTSYEQFF